This TCR beta chain was recorded in a study of long-term antiretroviral therapy in people with HIV (dated by TCRdb to the early 2020s). In terms of the full investigation: The earliest samples were collected approximately a decade before the 2015 WHO recommendation for immediate ART, a period when ART was typically delayed until CD4 counts fell. A retrospective serial study tested whether changes in peripheral blood TRB repertoire composition and diversity were associated with ART initiation and durable HIV suppression. A total of roughly 180 cryopreserved PBMC samples were contributed to the cohort by 30 adults with confirmed HIV infection, with samples collected serially over a mean of roughly six years (range 1-12). Among the 30 or so participants with HIV, ten to eleven were female. No cross-contamination during QIAcube processing was seen in test extractions of a monoclonal T-cell line run alongside 30 to 35 polyclonal samples. Study-level results and caveats: CDR3 length ranges in HIV repertoires were narrower than in controls, and network structure suggested an antigen-experienced repertoire with only a slight naive shift after ART. A significant increase in TRB diversity was found to be associated with ART initiation, although TRB diversity was observed to remain significantly below that of transplant donor controls even after long-term ART. Owing to limited PBMC availability, only the TCR beta chain was sequenced, without alpha chain pairing. The samples were dated from the mid-2000s to the late 2010s, and the ART regimens that were used may be less effective than current ART regimens. No data were available on ART adherence, viral resistance or therapy changes, limiting inferences about post-ART repertoire changes. Because cell numbers in pre-ART samples were limited, unsorted PBMC were profiled instead of sorted CD4+ and CD8+ T cells. The repertoire was dominated across all time points by expanded TRB clones identified before ART initiation, although this dominance was seen to fluctuate and to decrease in many PLHIV after ART.

Notes on this clone: The antigen it recognizes is unknown. Base qualities are not provided; no much larger clone lies one nucleotide away.

The immunoSEQ hsTCRB v3.0 assay was used at survey level resolution to sequence the TRB variable region. A depth of roughly 35,000-55,000 T-cell genomes per sample was targeted for TRB sequencing. Pooled TRB libraries were sequenced on an Illumina MiSeq with a v3 150-cycle kit. From the authors' description of their analysis: Repertoire analysis ran in R within a reproducible Nextflow workflow covering QC, data transformation and analysis. Custom analyses were implemented in LymphoSeq2, an R package for AIRR-Seq data exploration. A handful of samples that produced fewer than 5000 total TRB sequences were removed, so approximately 190 HIV repertoires were analyzed. Among the 180 to 200 HIV repertoires that were kept, approximately 61 were collected before ART initiation and more than 120 were collected after ART initiation. Repertoires were downsampled to 5000 TRB nucleotide sequences, with summary statistics averaged over 100 downsampling iterations. The analysis kept only TRB sequences whose CDR3 regions were at least seven amino acids long. A Shannon entropy-derived clonality score and the Gini coefficient were used to measure diversity. In the repertoire networks, any two of the top 5000 CDR3 amino acid sequences were connected whenever the two sequences differed by an edit distance of one. For TRB CDR3 amino acid sequences, antigen specificity groups and MHC restriction were predicted with GLIPH2. CDR3 amino acid sequences were matched against VDJdb and McPAS-TCR to flag known CMV, EBV, HIV or tissue antigen associations. Pre-ART, post-ART and control groups were compared with Wilcoxon signed-rank tests and Holm-Bonferroni correction. This is the immuneACCESS table as TCRdb keeps it, with only in-frame sequences that have V and J called. A part of the clones is gone; compared with another copy, unresolved V genes explain less than half, and the rest is unexplained. V and J calls and clone size follow that table, whereas D and trimming were derived from the DNA. Counted in this sample were 10,000 to 15,000 clones; approximately 79% of them appeared once. Together, the top ten hold about 9.9% of the sample.

CDR1 and CDR2 are drawn from the germline V gene: SGDLS, YYNGEE. Clipping removes 2 bases from V and 6 bases from J, with 5 as the unmatched junction base count. The CDR3 sequence holds 15 residues, the cysteine and phenylalanine included. The entry retains the CDR3 DNA only, 45 bases that are in frame from base 1. To be included, a participant needed at least one PBMC sample from before ART initiation plus at least two post-ART samples. Treatment was received in the United States of America by all participants with HIV. Before DNA extraction, cryopreserved samples of roughly 0.85-10 million PBMC were thawed and washed. At the time of the earliest PBMC sample, participants with HIV were aged between roughly 20 and 60 years. Per participant, PBMC samples came from 1-4 timepoints prior to ART initiation and 2-8 timepoints following ART initiation, for a median of 7 samples. Serial HIV viral load, CD4+ T-cell count, ART history and demographic data were obtained for every participant. Genomic DNA was extracted from unsorted PBMC with a Qiagen kit on a QIAcube, with processing performed in batches of 12 samples.

The sequence is built from TRBV9 and TRBJ2-7; the junction holds 13 bases that match TRBD2. Sequenced material: unsorted PBMCs, taken 0.8 years before starting antiretroviral therapy. The receptor's source is a middle-aged woman with HIV. At the DNA level, the sequence is TGTGCCAGCAGCGTGGACGGACTAGCGGGAGCCGAGCAGTACTTC. It translates to CASSVDGLAGAEQYF.